Listed here are 19 T cell receptor beta chains from one sample, sequenced in a study of blood T cell repertoires in COVID-19. Sequencing was performed with immunoSEQ multiplex PCR; in TCRdb, only in-frame clones are kept and a portion is missing. The data contain approximately 56,000 clones, roughly 89% of them singletons. Sequenced: peripheral blood. The receptors derive from a woman aged 60-75 years with COVID-19, enrolled during active disease.

V and J are TRBV2 and TRBJ1-6; 8 bases match TRBD1. The CDR3 is 16 residues long. Losses at the gene ends were 5 bases for V and 6 bases for J; bases not matched to a gene: 9. The germline V gene has CDR1 SNHLY and CDR2 FYNNEI. Written as DNA, the CDR3 is TGTGCCAGCAGTCCCAGATCTACAGGGGGTAATTCACCCCTCCACTTT. Its protein product is CASSPRSTGGNSPLHF.

The V gene is TRBV25-1, the J gene TRBJ2-3; 11 bases agree with TRBD2. Germline-derived CDR1 and CDR2 are MGHDK and SYGVNS. After removal of 0 bases from V and 10 bases from J, the junction contained 9 bases not matched to a gene. This CDR3 has 16 amino acids. The CDR3 is CASSEYKVAGGPPQYF. CDR3 coding DNA: TGTGCCAGCAGTGAATATAAGGTAGCGGGGGGGCCTCCGCAGTATTTT.

About this clone: In the same sample, other DNA sequences code for this CDR3. The rearrangement uses TRBV6-6 and TRBJ2-6; 7 bases are a match to TRBD1. CDR3 length: 16 amino acids. With 2 bases clipped from V and 4 bases from J, the junction kept 5 bases outside the gene matches. Germline values: CDR1 MNHNY, CDR2 SVGAGI (reference sequence). CDR3 in amino acids: CASSYRRGTGANVLTF. DNA of the CDR3: TGTGCCAGCAGTTACCGCAGGGGGACCGGGGCCAACGTCCTGACTTTC.

J is TRBJ1-5 and V is TRBV27; 11 bases align to TRBD1. The junction had 4 bases not matched to a gene; V was cut back by 5 bases and J by 4 bases. Germline values: CDR1 MNHEY, CDR2 SMNVEV (reference sequence). This CDR3 contains 15 residues. CDR3 DNA: TGTGCCAGCAGTAACGGGGACAGGGGGAATCAGCCCCAGCATTTT. This gives the protein CASSNGDRGNQPQHF.

The chain combines TRBV19 with TRBJ1-2; D possibly corresponds to TRBD1 (6 bases). Germline V gene sequence: CDR1 LNHDA, CDR2 SQIVND (reference sequence). V was trimmed by 3 bases and J by 3 bases, leaving 8 bases between them. This CDR3 has 13 residues. The CDR3 DNA is TGTGCCAGTAGTATCGCAGGGGACTATGGCTACACCTTC. Translated, it gives CASSIAGDYGYTF.

The chain employs TRBV4-3 and TRBJ1-4, with TRBD1 matching over 7 bases. Germline loops: CDR1 LGHNA, CDR2 YSLEER. This CDR3 region has 14 residues. V gave up 1 base and J gave up 11 bases; unmatched junction bases: 7. CDR3 protein: CASSQARQGGKLFF. For the CDR3, the DNA is TGCGCCAGCAGCCAAGCCCGACAGGGTGGGAAACTGTTTTTT.

This chain connects TRBV19 to TRBJ1-1; TRBD1 is a possible D gene (5 bases). CDR1 LNHDA and CDR2 SQIVND come from the germline V gene (reference sequence). This CDR3 comprises 14 residues. The V end lost 6 bases, the J end lost 2 bases, and 13 bases lay between the germline ends. CDR3 amino acids: CASSAGPGNTEAFF. In DNA form, the CDR3 reads TGTGCCAGTAGCGCAGGGCCGGGCAACACTGAAGCTTTCTTT. Based on the CDR3 plus reference TRBV19 and TRBJ1-1, the full variable domain is DGGITQSPKYLFRKEGQNVTLSCEQNLNHDAMYWYRQDPGQGLRLIYYSQIVNDFQKGDIAEGYSVSREKKESFPLTVTSAQKNPTAFYLCASSAGPGNTEAFFGQGTRLTVV.

The chain couples TRBV12-3 or TRBV12-4 to TRBJ1-3; TRBD1 might be the D (5 bases). The CDR3 runs to 13 residues. V dropped 2 bases and J dropped 6 bases, with 8 bases sitting between them. DNA for the CDR3: TGTGCCAGCAGTTTAACAGGCTCAAACACCATATATTTT. It is translated as CASSLTGSNTIYF.

The gene calls are TRBV3-1 (or the pseudogene TRBV3-2) and TRBJ2-7; the match to TRBD2 covers 9 bases. Germline V gives CDR1 LGHDT, CDR2 YNNKEL (reference sequence). The V and J ends lost 3 bases and 2 bases, in that order; junction bases with no gene match: 11. CDR3 length equals 17 residues. CDR3 sequence reads: CASSQRGLAGTPYEQYF. The DNA of the CDR3 is TGTGCCAGCAGCCAGAGGGGGCTAGCGGGGACCCCCTACGAGCAGTACTTC.

As to this clone: Other DNA sequences within the sample encode an identical CDR3. The gene calls are TRBV6-5 and TRBJ1-5, with D tentatively TRBD1 (5 bases). Between the trimmed V and J ends, which lost 0 bases and 5 bases, there was a span of 11 bases. Germline V gene sequence: CDR1 MNHEY, CDR2 SVGAGI. The CDR3 has 15 residues. As DNA, the CDR3 is TGTGCCAGCAGTTACTCGAGCAGGGTCGATCAGCCCCAGCATTTT. Translation: CASSYSSRVDQPQHF.

The J gene is TRBJ2-5, the V gene TRBV3-1 (or the pseudogene TRBV3-2), with D perhaps matching TRBD2 (6 bases). Trimming took off 4 bases at V and 1 base at J, with 13 bases between the two ends. The CDR3 length is 15 residues. Germline V gene sequence: CDR1 LGHDT, CDR2 YNNKEL (reference sequence). The CDR3 coding sequence is TGTGCCAGCAGCCCTCCGGGACTTTCCCAAGAGACCCAGTACTTC. Translation: CASSPPGLSQETQYF.

This clone was seen a few times. A read error is likely, as this CDR3 ends without the conserved phenylalanine or tryptophan. It is unclear where the CDR3 begins or ends on the DNA, so no DNA is shown, and the CDR3 is as TCRdb lists it. V and J are TRBV6-1 and TRBJ1-2; the table gives TRBD1 as D, unverified against the DNA. The CDR3 totals 12 residues, both ends included. Germline assignment: CDR1 MNHNS and CDR2 SASEGT. The CDR3 spells CASSEAQRGREL.

CDR3 sequence reads: CASSPLDGSLHEQYF. CDR3 nucleotides: TGTGCCAGCAGTCCCCTCGACGGGAGTCTACACGAGCAGTACTTC. This chain uses TRBV28 with TRBJ2-7; the D gene is possibly TRBD2 (6 bases). Germline CDR1 and CDR2: MDHEN and SYDVKM. Trimming cost V 5 bases and J 5 bases, with 19 bases left between them. CDR3 length: 15 residues.

V gene TRBV10-3 combines with J gene TRBJ2-1; perhaps TRBD2 as D (6 bases). CDR3 length equals 15 residues. The ends were cut back, 6 bases at V and 7 bases at J, with 19 bases in the middle. Looked up from germline, CDR1 is ENHRY and CDR2 is SYGVKD. Written as DNA, the CDR3 is TGTGCCATCAGCCCTACGGGACTTGAAAATAATGAGCAGTTCTTC. This sequence encodes CAISPTGLENNEQFF.

The chain is built from TRBV28 and TRBJ2-3, with 10 bases matching TRBD1. The ends lost 6 bases at V and 9 bases at J; junction bases unmatched: 15. CDR1 MDHEN and CDR2 SYDVKM come from the germline V gene. The CDR3 extends over 16 amino acids. CDR3 loop: CASSSGGQGVIGTQYF. The CDR3 region has the DNA TGTGCCAGCAGCTCCGGTGGACAGGGGGTTATCGGGACGCAGTATTTT.

V gene TRBV30 combines with J gene TRBJ1-6; possible D gene TRBD1, 6 bases. This CDR3 is 14 amino acids long. Trimming took 0 bases from V and 6 from J, leaving 9 bases between them. CDR1 is GTSNPN, CDR2 SVGIG, per germline (reference sequence). CDR3 DNA: TGTGCCTGGAGTGTAGCAGGGGTTAATTCACCCCTCCACTTT. Residues: CAWSVAGVNSPLHF. The complete variable domain, with remaining parts taken from reference TRBV30 and TRBJ1-6, reads SQTIHQWPATLVQPVGSPLSLECTVEGTSNPNLYWYRQAAGRGLQLLFYSVGIGQISSEVPQNLSASRPQDRQFILSSKKLLLSDSGFYLCAWSVAGVNSPLHFGNGTRLTVT.

This clone was seen just once. V usage is TRBV6-6 and J usage is TRBJ2-2; TRBD1 agrees at 7 bases. The junction had 8 bases not matched to a gene; V was cut back by 2 bases and J by 8 bases. Germline V gene lookup returns CDR1 MNHNY and CDR2 SVGAGI (reference sequence). The CDR3 runs 15 residues. In DNA, the CDR3 is TGTGCCAGCAGTTACCGGACAGGAGGAGCGGGGGAGCTGTTTTTT. This sequence encodes CASSYRTGGAGELFF.

This clone was counted once. The chain couples TRBV5-1 to TRBJ2-2, with 11 bases identical to TRBD1. This CDR3 has 18 amino acids. The J segment lost 6 bases and the V segment lost 2 bases, leaving 12 bases of the junction unmatched. The germline CDR1 and CDR2 sequences are SGHRS and YFSETQ. CDR3 DNA sequence: TGCGCCAGCAGCTTTCGAGCTGTCGGGACAGGGGGGGCCGGGGAGCTGTTTTTT. Its translation is CASSFRAVGTGGAGELFF.

J is TRBJ2-3 and V is TRBV27; D not certain. The CDR3 is made up of 14 amino acids. V lost 5 bases and J 2 bases, leaving 11 bases between the germline ends. Germline CDR1 reads MNHEY; CDR2 reads SMNVEV (reference sequence). The CDR3 bases are TGTGCCAGCAGTACACCGTCGCACACAGATACGCAGTATTTT. Translated: CASSTPSHTDTQYF.